The subject of this entry is one T cell receptor (beta chain). Using immunoSEQ multiplex PCR, the repertoire was profiled, and TCRdb retains in-frame clones only, with some absent. The profile shows tens of thousands of clones, about 90% of them singletons. The sample is drawn from a study of T cell changes during pregnancy in multiple sclerosis. Germline V gene lookup returns CDR1 SGHKS and CDR2 YYEKEE (reference sequence). The junction had 9 bases not matched to a gene; V was cut back by 6 bases and J by 2 bases. This CDR3 spans 15 amino acids. The clonotype was recovered from a female donor with multiple sclerosis, enrolled in a pregnancy study. This sample comprised CD4+ T cells from peripheral blood mononuclear cells, obtained in the second trimester of pregnancy. This sequence joins TRBV5-5 and TRBJ2-7, with 9 bases matching TRBD2. Here the CDR3 DNA reads TGTGCCAGCACCCTTATCCTAGCGGGAACCTACGAGCAGTACTTC. Its protein product is CASTLILAGTYEQYF.